The clone carrying this TCR beta chain has at least ten counts. Antigen unknown. Researchers took RNA transcripts and amplified the TCR beta CDR3 regions from them. The HTBI primer set served for first-round RT-PCR of the TCR CDR3. TCRdb analysed the multiplex PCR reads with MiXCR anew, one entry per CDR3 protein. Here the sample spans 500,000 to 750,000 distinct CDR3 sequences, 13% to 15% being singletons. This sample was included in a study of T cells in Graves' hyperthyroidism and ophthalmopathy. Broader study findings: The blood repertoire included most of the expanded thyroid clonotypes above 0.001. Progression to ophthalmopathy was predicted a median of roughly seven months early.

With duration under 3 months, ophthalmopathy was active: Clinical Activity Score at least 3, NOSPECS at least 4. V was pared by 5 bases and J by 0 bases, with 5 bases of the junction left unmatched. The CDR3 is 17 residues long. Per germline, CDR1 WSHSY and CDR2 SAAADI. Sequencing was done on a sample of blood. The rearrangement links TRBV10-2 to TRBJ2-4, with 12 bases matching TRBD2. The sequence was obtained from a woman aged 18-35 years with Graves' ophthalmopathy. CDR3 residues: CASSPSGRGSAKNIQYF. The CDR3 DNA follows: TGCGCCAGCAGTCCTAGCGGGAGGGGGTCAGCCAAAAACATTCAGTACTTC.